This record concerns one T cell receptor beta chain sequence. The CDR3 loop spans 16 amino acids. Trimming removed 6 bases from V and 3 bases from J; junction bases left unmatched: 7. Germline values: CDR1 LNHDA, CDR2 SQIVND (reference sequence). Original handling: For nucleated cells, counts were estimated from reference gene primer amplification. Assay used: immunoSEQ multiplex PCR; TCRdb lists only in-frame clones, some missing. That table gives V, J and clone size, and the DNA gave D and trimming. The sample holds 290,000 or so clones; around 85% are singletons and the top ten take approximately 5%. This specimen comes from a study of blood T cell repertoires in COVID-19. Background on the study: Whether acute or convalescent, the COVID-19 samples came from the United States, Italy and Spain. In each case, the material was cDNA or gDNA derived from T cells, B-cell-depleted T cells, or PBMCs.

The V call is TRBV19, the J call TRBJ2-3; 12 bases line up with TRBD2. Sequencing was carried out using peripheral blood. This TCR was recovered from a man over 45 with active or convalescent COVID-19. In nucleotides, the CDR3 is TGTGCCAGTAGACCTCCCGGGACTAGCGGGACAGATACGCAGTATTTT. Its translation is CASRPPGTSGTDTQYF. The whole variable domain, remainder taken from reference TRBV19 and TRBJ2-3, is DGGITQSPKYLFRKEGQNVTLSCEQNLNHDAMYWYRQDPGQGLRLIYYSQIVNDFQKGDIAEGYSVSREKKESFPLTVTSAQKNPTAFYLCASRPPGTSGTDTQYFGPGTRLTVL.